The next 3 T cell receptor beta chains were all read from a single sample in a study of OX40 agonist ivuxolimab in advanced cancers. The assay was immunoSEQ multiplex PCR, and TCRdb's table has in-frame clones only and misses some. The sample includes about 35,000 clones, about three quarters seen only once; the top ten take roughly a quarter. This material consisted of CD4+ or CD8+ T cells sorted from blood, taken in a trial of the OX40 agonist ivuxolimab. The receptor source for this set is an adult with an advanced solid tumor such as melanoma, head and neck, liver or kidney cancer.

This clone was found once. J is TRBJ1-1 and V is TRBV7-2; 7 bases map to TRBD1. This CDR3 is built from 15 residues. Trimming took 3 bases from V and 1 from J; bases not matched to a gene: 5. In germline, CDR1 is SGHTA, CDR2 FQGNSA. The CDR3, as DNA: TGTGCCAGCAGCTTCACGGGACAGCGGAACACTGAAGCTTTCTTT. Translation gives CASSFTGQRNTEAFF.

CDR3 sequence: CASSQSRSGVYEQFF. The DNA for the CDR3 is TGCGCCAGCAGTCAATCGCGCTCGGGGGTCTATGAGCAGTTCTTC. This sequence joins TRBV23-1 and TRBJ2-1; D might be TRBD2 (6 bases). TRBV23-1 is designated an ORF whose function remains uncertain. The CDR3 has 15 residues. Trimming took 0 bases from V and 8 from J, leaving 14 bases between them.

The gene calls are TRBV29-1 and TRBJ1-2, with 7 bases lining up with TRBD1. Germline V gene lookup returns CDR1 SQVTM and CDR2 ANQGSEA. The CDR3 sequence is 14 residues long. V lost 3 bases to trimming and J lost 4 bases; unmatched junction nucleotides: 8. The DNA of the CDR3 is TGCAGCGTTGACGTACCGGGACAGATCTATGGCTACACCTTC. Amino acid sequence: CSVDVPGQIYGYTF.